The 21 T cell receptor beta chains given below trace back to one sample, sequenced in a study of T-cell memory formation after mild COVID-19. TCRdb re-called the 5' RACE reads with MiXCR, one entry per CDR3 protein. The profile shows roughly 580,000 distinct CDR3 sequences, about a sixth of them singletons. The specimen was PBMCs or a T cell subset sorted from them (not recorded which). These receptors were obtained from an adult woman who had mild COVID-19 (a few samples of this study predate the infection). Cell type and time point are not known.

This clonotype was counted many times. V is TRBV4-3 and J is TRBJ2-3; TRBD2 aligns across 7 bases. The length of the CDR3 is 16 residues. From germline, CDR1 is LGHNA and CDR2 YSLEER. With V trimmed by 1 base and J by 5 bases, 9 bases remained unmatched. CDR3 sequence reads: CASSQGGRSLGDTQYF. CDR3 DNA sequence: TGCGCCAGCAGCCAAGGCGGGAGAAGTTTAGGAGATACGCAGTATTTT.

This clonotype was recorded a few times. As DNA, the CDR3 is TGTGCCAGCAGTTTTTGGGGGGAGGGCCAGGTTATCGGGGAGCTGTTTTTT. Its translation: CASSFWGEGQVIGELFF. The rearrangement uses TRBV27 and TRBJ2-2; TRBD2 matches at 7 bases. V lost 3 bases and J lost 7; bases outside the gene matches: 14. CDR1 and CDR2 (germline): MNHEY, SMNVEV (reference sequence). This CDR3 spans 17 amino acids.

The V gene is TRBV5-6, the J gene TRBJ2-2; 10 positions agree with TRBD2. The CDR3 extends over 16 amino acids. Germline V CDR1 and CDR2: SGHDT, YYEEEE. V was pared by 5 bases and J by 2 bases, with 6 bases of the junction left unmatched. The CDR3 sequence: CASSPIAGGNTGELFF. CDR3 DNA sequence: TGTGCCAGCAGTCCTATAGCGGGGGGAAACACCGGGGAGCTGTTTTTT.

This sequence joins TRBV6-5 and TRBJ1-3; 10 nucleotides align to TRBD1. Trimming cost V 5 bases and J 0 bases; bases outside gene matches: 1. CDR3 length: 15 amino acids. Germline CDR1 MNHEY, CDR2 SVGAGI. The CDR3 DNA reads TGTGCCAGCAGTAGGGACAGGGGCTCTGGAAACACCATATATTTT. Its protein is CASSRDRGSGNTIYF.

This sequence joins TRBV3-1 and TRBJ2-1, with D possibly being TRBD1 (5 bases). Trimming cost V 1 base and J 10 bases, with 8 bases left between them. The CDR3 totals 12 residues. The germline gives CDR1 LGHDT, CDR2 YNNKEL (reference sequence). CDR3 sequence reads: CASSQVGQEQFF. CDR3 nucleotides: TGTGCCAGCAGCCAAGTTGGACAAGAGCAGTTCTTC.

This clonotype turned up a few times. The V call is TRBV7-6, the J call TRBJ2-7; the D is unclear. V dropped 5 bases and J dropped 4 bases, with 15 bases sitting between them. The germline gives CDR1 SGHVS, CDR2 FNYEAQ. This CDR3 region has 14 residues. CDR3 DNA sequence: TGTGCCAGCAGCCTAAAGGCAGGTTTTTACGAGCAGTACTTC. Its protein is CASSLKAGFYEQYF.

This clonotype was observed a few times. The chain couples TRBV7-9 to TRBJ2-3, with D perhaps being TRBD1 or TRBD2 (6 bases each). V shed 3 bases and J shed 0 bases, with 16 bases lying between them. Germline V gene data show CDR1 as SEHNR and CDR2 as FQNEAQ (reference sequence). The CDR3 is 17 amino acids. CDR3: CASSFGGMAASTDTQYF. The DNA of the CDR3 is TGTGCCAGCAGCTTCGGGGGCATGGCGGCCAGCACAGATACGCAGTATTTT.

V usage is TRBV6-5 and J usage is TRBJ1-2; 8 bases are a match to TRBD1. J gave up 4 bases and V 0 bases, and 4 bases lay outside the gene matches. In germline, CDR1 is MNHEY, CDR2 SVGAGI. There are 15 residues in the CDR3. CDR3 region: CASSYSPTGAYGYTF. CDR3 coding DNA: TGTGCCAGCAGTTACTCGCCGACAGGGGCCTATGGCTACACCTTC.

The V call is TRBV18, the J call TRBJ2-7; D is perhaps TRBD2 (7 bases). Trimming shortened V by 3 bases and J by 3 bases, and 18 bases separated the two germline ends. The CDR3 has 16 amino acids. Per the germline V gene, CDR1 is KGHSH and CDR2 is LQKENI. The DNA for the CDR3 is TGTGCCAGCTCACCGTCCCTGGGGGGGCAAAACTACGAGCAGTACTTC. Protein sequence: CASSPSLGGQNYEQYF.

This chain uses TRBV12-3 or TRBV12-4 with TRBJ2-7; TRBD2 matches 8 bases. This CDR3 region has 13 residues. The junction had 5 bases not matched to a gene; V was cut back by 6 bases and J by 4 bases. Written as DNA, the CDR3 is TGTGCCAGCAGGCCCCGGGGGGGGTACGAGCAGTACTTC. Encoded protein: CASRPRGGYEQYF.

This clonotype was picked up many times. V gene TRBV5-1 combines with J gene TRBJ2-3; D remains ambiguous. The CDR3 runs to 13 residues. Between the trimmed V and J ends, which lost 0 bases and 5 bases, there was a span of 7 bases. CDR1 and CDR2 (germline): SGHRS, YFSETQ. DNA of the CDR3: TGCGCCAGCAGCTTGGCCGGAGAAGATACGCAGTATTTT. This translates into CASSLAGEDTQYF.

Here the CDR3 DNA reads TGTGCCAGCAGCTTCCGGACAGGGACGGGTCAGCCCCAGCATTTT. Amino acid sequence: CASSFRTGTGQPQHF. J is TRBJ1-5 and V is TRBV7-2; 8 nucleotides agree with TRBD1. The CDR3 totals 15 residues. Germline V gene lookup returns CDR1 SGHTA and CDR2 FQGNSA. Losses at the gene ends were 3 bases for V and 6 bases for J; bases not matched to a gene: 7.

V gene TRBV10-3 combines with J gene TRBJ2-1; 8 nucleotides agree with TRBD1. Germline trimming cut 2 bases from V and 7 bases from J; bases unmatched to any gene: 7. The CDR3 consists of 15 residues. Per the germline V gene, CDR1 is ENHRY and CDR2 is SYGVKD. The CDR3 nucleotides read TGTGCCATCAGTGAGCCGGGACAGGATGGTAATGAGCAGTTCTTC. It yields the protein CAISEPGQDGNEQFF.

This clonotype was detected many times. CDR3 amino acids: CASSQDGEVRETQYF. The CDR3 coding sequence is TGCGCCAGCAGCCAAGATGGAGAGGTCCGGGAGACCCAGTACTTC. The V call is TRBV4-3, the J call TRBJ2-5; D unclear. The CDR3 runs 15 residues. Germline CDR1 LGHNA, CDR2 YSLEER. V lost 0 bases, J lost 5 bases, and 13 bases lay in between.

The chain combines TRBV6-5 with TRBJ2-3, with 9 positions matching TRBD2. Germline values: CDR1 MNHEY, CDR2 SVGAGI. After removal of 7 bases from V and 8 bases from J, the junction contained 19 bases not matched to a gene. CDR3 size: 17 residues. The CDR3 nucleotides read TGTGCCAGCACCCCGGGAGGGGCGGGGGGGCTGAGACGTACGCAGTATTTT. Residues: CASTPGGAGGLRRTQYF.

This clonotype was counted only a few times. The chain joins TRBV7-2 to TRBJ1-2, with a tentative D call TRBD1 (6 bases). V was pared by 5 bases and J by 8 bases, with 18 bases between. The CDR3 consists of 14 residues. Germline CDR1 is SGHTA and CDR2 is FQGNSA. CDR3 nucleotide sequence: TGTGCCAGCAGCCCCTGGACAGCCCTCTGGGGCTACACCTTC. Its translation: CASSPWTALWGYTF. The entire variable domain, with the rest obtained from reference TRBV7-2 and TRBJ1-2, is as follows: GAGVSQSPSNKVTEKGKDVELRCDPISGHTALYWYRQSLGQGLEFLIYFQGNSAPDKSGLPSDRFSAERTGGSVSTLTIQRTQQEDSAVYLCASSPWTALWGYTFGSGTRLTVV.

This clonotype was recorded many times. V and J are TRBV18 and TRBJ1-1; D might be TRBD1 (6 bases). CDR1 and CDR2 from the germline V gene are KGHSH and LQKENI. This CDR3 region has 18 residues. Trimming took 4 bases from V and 1 from J, leaving 22 bases between them. The CDR3 spells CASSRVLGTKRQNTEAFF. The CDR3 DNA follows: TGTGCCAGCTCACGGGTCCTGGGGACAAAAAGGCAGAACACTGAAGCTTTCTTT.

The rearrangement joins TRBV9 to TRBJ1-2, with 8 bases that match TRBD1. The length of the CDR3 is 14 residues. With V trimmed by 4 bases and J by 4 bases, 6 bases remained unmatched. The germline CDR1 and CDR2 sequences are SGDLS and YYNGEE. CDR3 loop: CASSSDRGFYGYTF. CDR3 DNA: TGTGCCAGCAGCTCCGACAGGGGCTTCTATGGCTACACCTTC.

This clonotype has more than one count but fewer than ten. Here the CDR3 reads CAWRGEGANTDTQYF. The CDR3 DNA follows: TGTGCCTGGAGGGGGGAGGGGGCCAACACAGATACGCAGTATTTT. The V gene is TRBV30, the J gene TRBJ2-3; D may be TRBD1 or TRBD2 (7 bases each). The CDR3 totals 15 residues. Germline-derived CDR1 and CDR2 are GTSNPN and SVGIG (reference sequence). Trimming cost V 3 bases and J 2 bases, with 15 bases left between them.

V and J are TRBV4-1 and TRBJ2-1; no clear D. Trimming cost V 3 bases and J 6 bases, with 12 bases left between them. Germline assignment: CDR1 MGHRA and CDR2 YSYEKL. This CDR3 has 14 residues. In DNA, the CDR3 is TGCGCCAGCAGCCAGGCGGTGACCCGCAATGAGCAGTTCTTC. Amino acids: CASSQAVTRNEQFF.

This clonotype showed up just a few times. As DNA, the CDR3 is TGTGCCAGCAGGGACCCCGGGACTAGCGGGAGGAACTCCTACGAGCAGTACTTC. It translates to CASRDPGTSGRNSYEQYF. The chain recombines TRBV7-2 with TRBJ2-7, with 15 bases that match TRBD2. V was pared by 6 bases and J by 0 bases, with 9 bases of the junction left unmatched. Germline V gene data show CDR1 as SGHTA and CDR2 as FQGNSA. The CDR3 loop spans 18 amino acids.